The 17 T cell receptor beta chains reported below all come from one sample, sequenced in a study of T cell changes during pregnancy in multiple sclerosis. Profiling relied on immunoSEQ multiplex PCR, and the TCRdb table lists in-frame clones only, not all of them. The sample carries approximately 70,000 clones, roughly 92% recorded once. The material was peripheral blood, obtained in the third trimester of pregnancy. The receptors originated from a female donor with multiple sclerosis, enrolled in a pregnancy study.

This clone was seen just once. The chain joins TRBV7-9 to TRBJ2-1; perhaps TRBD1 as D (5 bases). V lost 5 bases and J lost 0, with 17 bases in between. The CDR3 covers 17 residues. CDR1 SEHNR and CDR2 FQNEAQ come from the germline V gene (reference sequence). The chain's CDR3 is CASSPASDRSSYNEQFF. For the CDR3, the DNA is TGTGCCAGCAGCCCCGCCTCTGACAGAAGCTCCTACAATGAGCAGTTCTTC.

This clone showed up just a few times. The chain has TRBV9 and TRBJ2-2; 8 nucleotides align to TRBD2. The junction had 16 bases not matched to a gene; V was cut back by 0 bases and J by 9 bases. This CDR3 is built from 18 residues. CDR1 is SGDLS and CDR2 is YYNGEE in the germline V gene. The CDR3 region is CASSVGSGEGLGNRELFF. The CDR3 DNA sequence: TGTGCCAGCAGCGTAGGATCGGGTGAGGGACTAGGTAATCGGGAGCTGTTTTTT.

This clone was observed a handful of times. The V gene is TRBV2, the J gene TRBJ2-5; 7 bases are a match to TRBD2. The CDR3 sequence is 12 residues long. The V segment lost 8 bases and the J segment 4 bases; nucleotides outside the gene matches: 4. Per the germline V gene, CDR1 is SNHLY and CDR2 is FYNNEI. The CDR3 region has the DNA TGTGCCAGCTCGACTAGCTCAGAGACCCAGTACTTC. This translates into CASSTSSETQYF.

Comments on this clone: A read error may account for a junction end that differs from germline. CDR3 sequence reads: CAWSFLPGLAGGLGF. The CDR3, as DNA: TGTGCCTGGAGTTTCTTGCCGGGACTAGCGGGAGGGCTGGGATTC. The V and J genes are TRBV30 and TRBJ2-7, with 16 bases matching TRBD2. CDR3 length: 15 residues. Germline CDR1 and CDR2: GTSNPN and SVGIG (reference sequence).

The chain carries TRBV11-2 and TRBJ2-2; 7 bases map to TRBD1. Germline CDR1 SGHAT, CDR2 FQNNGV. The CDR3 is 16 residues long. With V trimmed by 1 base and J by 8 bases, 10 bases remained unmatched. CDR3 nucleotides: TGTGCCAGCAGCTTAGGCCTGGGGACAGCGTCTGGGGAGCTGTTTTTT. Protein product: CASSLGLGTASGELFF. Full variable domain (outside the CDR3, taken from reference TRBV11-2 and TRBJ2-2): EAGVAQSPRYKIIEKRQSVAFWCNPISGHATLYWYQQILGQGPKLLIQFQNNGVVDDSQLPKDRFSAERLKGVDSTLKIQPAKLEDSAVYLCASSLGLGTASGELFFGEGSRLTVL.

The V gene is TRBV25-1, the J gene TRBJ2-1, with 13 positions matching TRBD2. Germline CDR1 and CDR2: MGHDK and SYGVNS. V lost 6 bases and J lost 6; bases outside the gene matches: 14. This CDR3 comprises 18 residues. The chain's CDR3 is CASRGTSGIHTLFNEQFF. CDR3 in DNA: TGTGCCAGCAGAGGGACTAGCGGGATTCACACCCTATTCAATGAGCAGTTCTTC.

The J gene is TRBJ2-2, the V gene TRBV4-1; TRBD2 agrees at 7 bases. Germline values: CDR1 MGHRA, CDR2 YSYEKL. With V trimmed by 4 bases and J by 2 bases, 1 base remained unmatched. The CDR3 totals 14 residues. This chain's CDR3 is CASSPGLNTGELFF. The CDR3, as DNA: TGCGCCAGCAGCCCGGGACTAAACACCGGGGAGCTGTTTTTT.

This sequence joins TRBV28 and TRBJ1-2, with TRBD1 matching over 8 bases. The V gene's germline CDR1 is MDHEN and CDR2 SYDVKM. V gave up 2 bases and J gave up 9 bases; unmatched junction bases: 8. CDR3 length equals 14 residues. In DNA, the CDR3 is TGTGCCAGCAGTTTAGATGGGGCAGGGGGCCGCTACACCTTC. Translating it yields CASSLDGAGGRYTF.

The V call is TRBV5-1, the J call TRBJ2-5; a possible D gene is TRBD2 (5 bases). Germline lookup yields CDR1 SGHRS and CDR2 YFSETQ. Trimming pared 0 bases from V and 5 bases from J, leaving 11 bases between. The CDR3 runs to 14 residues. The CDR3 DNA sequence: TGCGCCAGCAGCTTGGTGGAGGTTGAGGAGACCCAGTACTTC. Amino acid sequence: CASSLVEVEETQYF.

The chain joins TRBV10-1 to TRBJ1-6; D is ambiguous. The CDR3 contains 13 residues. Trimming pared 4 bases from V and 9 bases from J, leaving 10 bases between. Germline V gene data show CDR1 as WNHNN and CDR2 as SYGVQD (reference sequence). The CDR3 is CASSVGGPSPLHF. The CDR3 bases are TGCGCCAGCAGTGTTGGAGGGCCTTCACCCCTCCACTTT.

V and J are TRBV28 and TRBJ2-1; maybe TRBD2 (6 bases). Trimming pared 6 bases from V and 0 bases from J, leaving 12 bases between. The CDR3 covers 15 residues. Germline CDR1 is MDHEN and CDR2 is SYDVKM. For the CDR3, the DNA is TGTGCCAGCAGCGGTAGCGGTAGCTCCTACAATGAGCAGTTCTTC. It is translated as CASSGSGSSYNEQFF. The full variable domain, in which reference TRBV28 and TRBJ2-1 provide the parts outside the CDR3, is DVKVTQSSRYLVKRTGEKVFLECVQDMDHENMFWYRQDPGLGLRLIYFSYDVKMKEKGDIPEGYSVSREKKERFSLILESASTNQTSMYLCASSGSGSSYNEQFFGPGTRLTVL.

The rearrangement joins TRBV30 to TRBJ1-5; 7 nucleotides agree with TRBD1. V shed 5 bases and J 6 bases; nucleotides not matched to a gene: 7. In germline, CDR1 is GTSNPN, CDR2 SVGIG (reference sequence). The CDR3 sequence is 13 residues long. The CDR3 nucleotides are TGTGCCTGGGAATCAGGGGGGAGTCAGCCCCAGCATTTT. Translating it yields CAWESGGSQPQHF.

V and J are TRBV20-1 and TRBJ2-1; D is undetermined. Germline CDR1 is DFQATT and CDR2 is SNEGSKA (reference sequence). Trimming shortened V by 5 bases and J by 9 bases, and 8 bases separated the two germline ends. The CDR3 runs to 10 residues. The CDR3 sequence is CSASLGEQFF. DNA for the CDR3: TGCAGTGCTTCTCTCGGTGAGCAGTTCTTC.

The V gene is TRBV5-1, the J gene TRBJ1-1; D unclear. V was clipped by 2 bases and J by 1 base, with 6 bases between them. Germline CDR1 SGHRS, CDR2 YFSETQ. The CDR3 consists of 13 residues. DNA for the CDR3: TGCGCCAGCAGCTTCCCAGAGAACACTGAAGCTTTCTTT. It translates to CASSFPENTEAFF.

The chain is built from TRBV4-3 and TRBJ2-1; D remains ambiguous. The germline CDR1 and CDR2 sequences are LGHNA and YSLEER. This CDR3 region has 14 residues. The V and J ends lost 0 bases and 4 bases respectively, with 7 bases between them. CDR3 DNA: TGCGCCAGCAGCCAAGACCAATTTTACAATGAGCAGTTCTTC. Translating gives CASSQDQFYNEQFF.

The chain links TRBV28 to TRBJ2-2; TRBD1 aligns across 9 bases. V gave up 10 bases and J gave up 0 bases; unmatched junction bases: 3. The CDR3 has 14 residues. Per germline, CDR1 MDHEN and CDR2 SYDVKM. The CDR3: CATRTGANTGELFF. In DNA, the CDR3 is TGTGCCACCAGGACAGGGGCGAACACCGGGGAGCTGTTTTTT.

This clone appeared a single time. The rearrangement links TRBV5-1 to TRBJ2-5, with D perhaps TRBD1 (6 bases). This CDR3 contains 15 residues. Trimming removed 4 bases from V and 1 base from J, with 14 bases in between. CDR1 is SGHRS, CDR2 YFSETQ, per germline. The CDR3 DNA follows: TGCGCCAGCAGCCTGACAGGACATCTCCAAGAGACCCAGTACTTC. Its protein product is CASSLTGHLQETQYF.